Below, 21 T cell receptor beta chains from the same sample are listed, as sequenced in a study of PD-1 blockade in classical Hodgkin lymphoma. Clones were sequenced by immunoSEQ multiplex PCR, and TCRdb holds only the in-frame ones, with some missing. The table has around 13,000 clones, 79% seen once; the top ten hold around a quarter. Every patient was affected by relapse after autologous stem cell transplantation, while exposure to brentuximab vedotin was not uniform. After thawing, PBMCs were subjected to magnetic negative selection to isolate CD8+ T cells. Here the sequenced sample was CD8+ T cells from blood, taken at baseline. The receptors shown here come from a human donor with classical Hodgkin lymphoma.

CDR3 amino acids: CASSLASSSVYEQYF. The CDR3 bases are TGTGCCAGCAGCTTAGCCAGCTCCTCCGTCTACGAGCAGTACTTC. The chain uses TRBV7-8 and TRBJ2-7; D is uncertain. The CDR3 is 15 amino acids. Trimming left V 0 bases short and J 3 bases short, with 12 bases between. Per the germline V gene, CDR1 is SGHVS and CDR2 is FQNEAQ.

The V and J genes are TRBV10-3 and TRBJ1-6; D unclear. V was pared by 1 base and J by 7 bases, with 17 bases between. The CDR3 spans 17 residues. CDR1 is ENHRY and CDR2 is SYGVKD in the germline V gene. CDR3 coding DNA: TGTGCCATCAGTGAGTTGGTAGTTGGGCGCGCGAATTCACCCCTCCACTTT. Amino acid sequence: CAISELVVGRANSPLHF.

DNA of the CDR3: TGTGCCAGCAGTCCGCCCCGGACAGATCTTAATGAAAAACTGTTTTTT. Its protein is CASSPPRTDLNEKLFF. This chain links TRBV28 with TRBJ1-4; a possible D gene is TRBD1 (6 bases). The V gene lost 5 bases and the J gene lost 4 bases, with 17 bases spanning the gap. The CDR3 is 16 amino acids. CDR1 is MDHEN, CDR2 SYDVKM, per germline.

This chain connects TRBV4-3 to TRBJ1-4, with D hard to call. This CDR3 contains 16 residues. CDR1 is LGHNA and CDR2 is YSLEER in the germline V gene. The V end was cut by 3 bases, the J end by 0 bases, with 11 bases between. The CDR3 DNA reads TGCGCCAGCAGCCAGGGCCTGCCAACAACTAATGAAAAACTGTTTTTT. Translation gives CASSQGLPTTNEKLFF.

This clone was seen a handful of times. Compared with germline, one end of the junction differs, possibly owing to a read error. The chain joins TRBV7-9 to TRBJ1-2, with D unresolved. The CDR3 runs to 12 residues. Germline CDR1 reads SEHNR; CDR2 reads FQNEAQ (reference sequence). CDR3 DNA sequence: TGTGCCAGCAGCCCCGGAGGTGACCAGAGCCTATTC. This sequence encodes CASSPGGDQSLF.

The chain couples TRBV30 to TRBJ1-5; tentatively, D is TRBD1 (5 bases). V was cut by 2 bases and J by 8 bases, with 13 bases left in between. This CDR3 is 13 amino acids long. Germline CDR1 is GTSNPN and CDR2 is SVGIG (reference sequence). CDR3 in amino acids: CAWSRGGGKPQHF. The CDR3, as DNA: TGTGCCTGGAGTCGGGGGGGAGGAAAGCCCCAGCATTTT.

The chain links TRBV7-9 to TRBJ2-7; D possibly uses TRBD1 or TRBD2 (6 bases each). Germline assignment: CDR1 SEHNR and CDR2 FQNEAQ (reference sequence). The CDR3 runs to 14 residues. V was cut by 3 bases and J by 3 bases, with 12 bases left in between. CDR3 loop: CASSLGGADYEQYF. The CDR3 DNA sequence: TGTGCCAGCAGCTTGGGGGGCGCGGACTACGAGCAGTACTTC.

The genes are TRBV11-2 and TRBJ1-1; D not resolved. The CDR3 runs to 15 residues. Germline CDR1 SGHAT, CDR2 FQNNGV. With 5 bases removed from V and 0 bases from J, the gap between germline ends came to 13 bases. The CDR3 DNA follows: TGTGCCAGCAGCCGAGGCGGGTATTTGAACACTGAAGCTTTCTTT. Encoded protein: CASSRGGYLNTEAFF.

This chain uses TRBV7-8 with TRBJ2-2; 15 bases are a match to TRBD2. CDR3 length equals 17 residues. V was clipped by 3 bases and J by 6 bases; unmatched bases: 5. Looked up from germline, CDR1 is SGHVS and CDR2 is FQNEAQ. CDR3 DNA: TGTGCCAGCAGCTTCCCGGGACTAGCGGGGGGCTCCGGGGAGCTGTTTTTT. It specifies CASSFPGLAGGSGELFF.

The chain employs TRBV7-9 and TRBJ2-5; D is ambiguous. V was shortened by 1 base and J by 1 base, with 10 bases between the two germline ends. From germline, CDR1 is SEHNR and CDR2 FQNEAQ (reference sequence). CDR3 length equals 15 residues. The CDR3: CASSLGYGSQETQYF. As DNA, the CDR3 is TGTGCCAGCAGCTTAGGTTACGGCAGCCAAGAGACCCAGTACTTC.

The chain is built from TRBV28 and TRBJ2-7; D is ambiguous. The V end was cut by 5 bases, the J end by 4 bases, with 12 bases between. CDR1 is MDHEN and CDR2 is SYDVKM in the germline V gene. The CDR3 is made up of 13 amino acids. The CDR3 sequence: CASSVGPQYEQYF. DNA of the CDR3: TGTGCCAGCAGTGTCGGCCCGCAGTACGAGCAGTACTTC.

The CDR3 protein is CASSALDTHSNQPQHF. CDR3 nucleotides: TGCGCCAGCAGCGCCTTGGACACCCATAGCAATCAGCCCCAGCATTTT. The chain couples TRBV4-3 to TRBJ1-5; the D gene is possibly TRBD1 (5 bases). The ends were cut back, 5 bases at V and 0 bases at J, with 14 bases in the middle. This CDR3 is 16 amino acids long. From germline, CDR1 is LGHNA and CDR2 YSLEER.

The chain combines TRBV27 with TRBJ2-3, with D uncertain. Between the trimmed V and J ends, which lost 2 bases and 1 base, there was a span of 1 base. CDR3 length: 12 residues. Germline-derived CDR1 and CDR2 are MNHEY and SMNVEV (reference sequence). The CDR3 DNA reads as TGTGCCAGCAGTTTAGGCACAGATACGCAGTATTTT. Its translation: CASSLGTDTQYF.

The chain joins TRBV5-1 to TRBJ2-5, with 9 bases matching TRBD2. Gene TRBJ2-7 matches the end of the DNA better, so the J call may be wrong. CDR3 size: 15 residues. CDR1 and CDR2 (germline): SGHRS, YFSETQ. The CDR3 sequence is CASSFTAGGPGEQYF. The CDR3 nucleotides read TGCGCCAGCAGCTTTACGGCGGGGGGGCCGGGCGAGCAGTACTTC.

This clone is classed as medium-sized (0.01 to 0.1%). The V gene is TRBV2, the J gene TRBJ2-7, with no clear D. The length of the CDR3 is 14 residues. Trimming took off 4 bases at V and 0 bases at J, with 10 bases between the two ends. The germline CDR1 and CDR2 sequences are SNHLY and FYNNEI. CDR3: CASSGGESSYEQYF. The DNA for the CDR3 is TGTGCCAGCAGTGGAGGAGAGAGCTCCTACGAGCAGTACTTC. Full variable domain (outside the CDR3, taken from reference TRBV2 and TRBJ2-7): EPEVTQTPSHQVTQMGQEVILRCVPISNHLYFYWYRQILGQKVEFLVSFYNNEISEKSEIFDDQFSVERPDGSNFTLKIRSTKLEDSAMYFCASSGGESSYEQYFGPGTRLTVT.

This rearrangement joins TRBV7-6 to TRBJ2-3; no firm D call. The CDR3 sequence is 14 residues long. Germline V gene data show CDR1 as SGHVS and CDR2 as FNYEAQ. The V gene lost 4 bases and the J gene lost 3 bases, with 11 bases spanning the gap. DNA of the CDR3: TGTGCCAGCAGCTCAAAGCCGCGTACAGATACGCAGTATTTT. Amino acid sequence: CASSSKPRTDTQYF.

V gene TRBV30 combines with J gene TRBJ2-6; 7 nucleotides match TRBD1. The CDR3 is made up of 14 amino acids. With V trimmed by 5 bases and J by 3 bases, 4 bases remained unmatched. The V gene's germline CDR1 is GTSNPN and CDR2 SVGIG (reference sequence). The CDR3 bases are TGTGCCTGGGGCGGACAGGATGGGGCCAACGTCCTGACTTTC. This encodes CAWGGQDGANVLTF.

The CDR3 region has the DNA TGTGCCAGCAGTTACGAGGGGCCAGAAGCTTTCTTT. This gives the protein CASSYEGPEAFF. The V gene is TRBV6-6, the J gene TRBJ1-1, with D perhaps TRBD1 (5 bases). Trimming shortened V by 2 bases and J by 8 bases, and 9 bases separated the two germline ends. The CDR3 is 12 amino acids. CDR1 and CDR2 (germline): MNHNY, SVGAGI (reference sequence).

The chain is built from TRBV7-3 and TRBJ2-3; 9 bases are shared with TRBD2. Germline V gene data show CDR1 as SGHTA and CDR2 as FQGTGA. V shed 7 bases and J 1 base; nucleotides not matched to a gene: 3. This CDR3 is built from 14 residues. The DNA for the CDR3 is TGTGCCAGCAACCAGCGGGGGGGCACAGATACGCAGTATTTT. This encodes CASNQRGGTDTQYF.

This clone is medium-sized by share. The chain is built from TRBV12-5 and TRBJ1-2; 8 bases line up with TRBD1. CDR1 is LGHNT, CDR2 FRNRAP, per germline. CDR3 size: 13 residues. V lost 3 bases to trimming and J lost 8 bases; unmatched junction nucleotides: 5. The CDR3 DNA sequence: TGTGCTAGTGGTTTCTGGACAGGGCGCGGCTACACCTTC. Amino acids: CASGFWTGRGYTF.

The rearrangement links TRBV27 to TRBJ2-7; a possible D gene is TRBD1 (5 bases). V was cut by 6 bases and J by 0 bases, with 12 bases left in between. CDR3 size: 14 residues. Germline-derived CDR1 and CDR2 are MNHEY and SMNVEV (reference sequence). CDR3 region: CASSRQLSSYEQYF. The CDR3 DNA sequence: TGTGCCAGCAGCCGACAGCTAAGCTCCTACGAGCAGTACTTC.